The T cell receptor (beta chain) described here comes from a study of OX40 agonist ivuxolimab in advanced cancers. Points from the study as a whole: Normalized expansion of T-cell clones was also low for some nonresponders.

Turning to this clone: No antigen is known for it.

Clones were read by immunoSEQ multiplex PCR, and TCRdb kept only the in-frame ones, dropping some. The table has fewer than 85,000 clones, over 75% seen once. This CDR3 is 15 amino acids long. V was shortened by 3 bases and J by 3 bases, with 14 bases between the two germline ends. Germline V gene sequence: CDR1 ENHRY, CDR2 SYGVKD. The receptor was isolated from an adult with an advanced solid tumor such as melanoma, head and neck, liver or kidney cancer. The chain uses TRBV10-3 and TRBJ1-2; no clear D. The input for sequencing was CD4+ or CD8+ T cells sorted from blood, taken in a trial of the OX40 agonist ivuxolimab. CDR3 DNA: TGTGCCATCAGTGAAATGGCGGCGAGAGACTATGGCTACACCTTC. Translated, it gives CAISEMAARDYGYTF.